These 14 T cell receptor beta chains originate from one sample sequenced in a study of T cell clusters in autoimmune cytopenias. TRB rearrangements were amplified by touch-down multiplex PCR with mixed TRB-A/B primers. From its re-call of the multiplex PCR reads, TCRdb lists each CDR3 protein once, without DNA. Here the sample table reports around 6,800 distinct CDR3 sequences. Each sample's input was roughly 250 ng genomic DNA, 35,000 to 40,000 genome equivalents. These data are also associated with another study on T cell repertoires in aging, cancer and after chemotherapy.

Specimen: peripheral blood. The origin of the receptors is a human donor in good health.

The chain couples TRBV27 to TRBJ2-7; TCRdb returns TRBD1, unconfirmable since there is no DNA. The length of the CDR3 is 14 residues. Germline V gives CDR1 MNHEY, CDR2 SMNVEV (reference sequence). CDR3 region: CASSPLRASYEQYF.

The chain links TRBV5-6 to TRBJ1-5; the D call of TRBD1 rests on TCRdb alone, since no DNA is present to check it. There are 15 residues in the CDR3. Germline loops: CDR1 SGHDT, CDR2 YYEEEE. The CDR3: CASSLVMGQDQPQHF.

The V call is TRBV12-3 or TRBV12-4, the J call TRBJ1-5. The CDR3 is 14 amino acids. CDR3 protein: CASSQGGFNQPQHF.

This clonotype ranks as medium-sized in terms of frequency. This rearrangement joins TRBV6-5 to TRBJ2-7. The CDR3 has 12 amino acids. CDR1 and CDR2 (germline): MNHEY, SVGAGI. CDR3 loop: CASSEFTYEQYF.

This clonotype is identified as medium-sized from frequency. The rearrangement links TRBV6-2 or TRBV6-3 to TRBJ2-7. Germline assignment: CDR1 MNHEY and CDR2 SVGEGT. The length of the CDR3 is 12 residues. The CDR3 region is CASSYVGYEQYF.

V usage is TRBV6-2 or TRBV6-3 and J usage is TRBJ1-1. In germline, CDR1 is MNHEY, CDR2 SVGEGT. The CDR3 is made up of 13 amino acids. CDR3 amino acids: CASSYKENTEAFF.

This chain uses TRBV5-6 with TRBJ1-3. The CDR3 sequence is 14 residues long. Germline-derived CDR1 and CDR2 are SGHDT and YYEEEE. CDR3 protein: CASSLGPSGNTIYF.

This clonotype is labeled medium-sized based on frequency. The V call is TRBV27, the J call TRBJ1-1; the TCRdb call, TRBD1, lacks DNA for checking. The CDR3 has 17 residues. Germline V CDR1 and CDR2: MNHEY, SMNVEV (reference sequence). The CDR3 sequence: CASSSTGTGIMNTEAFF.

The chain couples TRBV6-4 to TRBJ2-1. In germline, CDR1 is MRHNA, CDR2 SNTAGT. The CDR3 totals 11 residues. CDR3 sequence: CASSLNNEQFF.

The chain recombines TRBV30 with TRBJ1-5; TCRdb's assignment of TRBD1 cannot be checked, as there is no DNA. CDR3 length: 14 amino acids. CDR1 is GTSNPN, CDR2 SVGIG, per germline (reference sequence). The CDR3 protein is CAWSRDRGLQPQHF. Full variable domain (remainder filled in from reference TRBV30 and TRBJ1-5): SQTIHQWPATLVQPVGSPLSLECTVEGTSNPNLYWYRQAAGRGLQLLFYSVGIGQISSEVPQNLSASRPQDRQFILSSKKLLLSDSGFYLCAWSRDRGLQPQHFGDGTRLSIL.

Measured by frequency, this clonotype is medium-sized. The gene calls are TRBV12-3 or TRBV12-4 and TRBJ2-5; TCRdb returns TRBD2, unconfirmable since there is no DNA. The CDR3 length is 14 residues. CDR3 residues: CASSRGLAGETQYF.

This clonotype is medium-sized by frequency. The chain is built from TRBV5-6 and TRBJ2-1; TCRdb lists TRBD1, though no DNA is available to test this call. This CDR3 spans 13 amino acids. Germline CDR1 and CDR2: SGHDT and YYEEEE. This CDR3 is CASSGVVGHEQFF.

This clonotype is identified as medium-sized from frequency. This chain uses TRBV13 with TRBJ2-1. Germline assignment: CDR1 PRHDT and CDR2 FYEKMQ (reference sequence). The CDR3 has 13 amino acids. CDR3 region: CASSLLGNNEQFF.

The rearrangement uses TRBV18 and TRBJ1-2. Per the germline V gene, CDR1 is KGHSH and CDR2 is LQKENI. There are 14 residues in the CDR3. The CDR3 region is CASSPPTESYGYTF.